This TCR beta chain was identified in a study of early T cells in non-severe SARS-CoV-2 infection. Study overall: Unsorted whole-blood RNA was sequenced in bulk, leaving chains unpaired. General study findings and limits: VDJdb matching favored anti-spike CD8 responses, missing private and CD4 specificities.

CDR1 and CDR2 (germline): SNHLY, FYNNEI. V was shortened by 4 bases and J by 4 bases, with 13 bases between the two germline ends. The CDR3 is 14 residues long. TCRdb re-analysed the 5' RACE reads in MiXCR, keeping a single row per CDR3 protein. The sample consists of 45,000 or so distinct CDR3 sequences, approximately 22% of them appearing once. This clonotype showed up just a few times. Its target is unknown. Sample: whole blood, taken at baseline. The V and J genes are TRBV2 and TRBJ1-1, with D possibly TRBD1 on 6 matching bases. The TCR comes from an adult who was a healthcare worker with PCR-confirmed SARS-CoV-2 infection or an uninfected control (not recorded which). The CDR3 reads CASSVGGLGTEAFF. The CDR3 bases are TGTGCCAGCAGTGTAGGGGGGCTGGGCACTGAAGCTTTCTTT.